This T cell receptor (delta chain) emerged from a study of gamma-delta chains in newborns, infants, children. The CDR3 totals 21 residues. Germline assignment: CDR1 GEAIGNYY and CDR2 EKD. V shed 0 bases and J 0 bases; nucleotides not matched to a gene: 12. TCRdb used CATT to re-call clones from the reads. The sample holds more than 6,500 delta-chain clones, 2.1% seen once. This clone was counted only a few times. V gene TRDV2 combines with J gene TRDJ3; 8 bases match TRDD3. Material: blood. The receptor was isolated from a child who was a newborn, infant or young child, either healthy, febrile or measles-vaccinated (not recorded which). The CDR3: CACDTVRDTQSGSWDTRQMFF. In DNA, the CDR3 is TGTGCCTGTGACACCGTACGGGATACGCAGTCAGGCTCCTGGGACACCCGACAGATGTTTTTC.